Each of the 11 T cell receptor beta chains below was sequenced from the same sample in a study of blood T cell repertoires in COVID-19. The method was immunoSEQ multiplex PCR; TCRdb's version includes in-frame clones alone and lacks a portion of them. The sample consists of about 380,000 clones, 85% of them appearing once. Sequences were obtained from peripheral blood. The receptors were sampled from a woman aged 18-29 years with acute or convalescent COVID-19.

The gene calls are TRBV19 and TRBJ2-1; the match to TRBD1 covers 7 bases. CDR1 LNHDA and CDR2 SQIVND come from the germline V gene (reference sequence). V dropped 5 bases and J dropped 4; count of bases not matched to a gene: 8. This CDR3 is 15 amino acids long. As DNA, the CDR3 is TGTGCCAGTAGTTCAACAGGGGCGGGTTACAATGAGCAGTTCTTC. Its translation is CASSSTGAGYNEQFF.

This sequence joins TRBV5-1 and TRBJ1-1; D call uncertain. The V gene lost 4 bases and the J gene lost 2 bases, with 15 bases spanning the gap. Per the germline V gene, CDR1 is SGHRS and CDR2 is YFSETQ. The CDR3 has 15 amino acids. In DNA, the CDR3 is TGCGCCAGCAGCCGGCTCAGTGAGGGCAACACTGAAGCTTTCTTT. This gives the protein CASSRLSEGNTEAFF.

V usage is TRBV30 and J usage is TRBJ2-7, with 7 positions matching TRBD1. Losses at the gene ends were 5 bases for V and 3 bases for J; bases not matched to a gene: 7. From germline, CDR1 is GTSNPN and CDR2 SVGIG (reference sequence). The CDR3 is 13 amino acids. CDR3 nucleotide sequence: TGTGCCTGGGCACAGGGGATTAGCTACGAGCAGTACTTC. Encoded protein: CAWAQGISYEQYF.

The J gene is TRBJ1-5, the V gene TRBV6-5, with D possibly matching TRBD1 (5 bases). CDR1 and CDR2 from the germline V gene are MNHEY and SVGAGI. The ends were cut back, 6 bases at V and 6 bases at J, with 15 bases in the middle. The CDR3 is made up of 14 amino acids. The CDR3 here is CASSSTGRGQPQHF. CDR3 in DNA: TGTGCCAGCAGCTCGACCGGGAGGGGTCAGCCCCAGCATTTT.

This chain joins TRBV30 and TRBJ1-4; 9 positions agree with TRBD1. Germline CDR1 reads GTSNPN; CDR2 reads SVGIG (reference sequence). V shed 5 bases, J shed 6 bases, and the junction held 7 bases outside the gene matches. The CDR3 contains 14 residues. The CDR3: CAWDQTGGDEKLFF. The DNA of the CDR3 is TGTGCCTGGGACCAGACAGGGGGAGATGAAAAACTGTTTTTT.

V is TRBV24-1 and J is TRBJ1-6; possible D gene TRBD1, 5 bases. Germline-derived CDR1 and CDR2 are KGHDR and SFDVKD. V lost 3 bases and J 9 bases, leaving 17 bases between the germline ends. The CDR3 covers 16 residues. Here the CDR3 reads CATSDGFVGQGSPLHF. The DNA for the CDR3 is TGTGCCACCAGTGATGGGTTCGTGGGGCAAGGTTCACCCCTCCACTTT.

The chain links TRBV2 to TRBJ2-1; 7 nucleotides line up with TRBD2. Germline-derived CDR1 and CDR2 are SNHLY and FYNNEI. V gave up 6 bases and J gave up 8 bases; unmatched junction bases: 16. The CDR3 sequence is 16 residues long. The CDR3, as DNA: TGTGCCAGCAGGGGGTCAGTAGCGGGCGGCCTCCATGAGCAGTTCTTC. Its translation: CASRGSVAGGLHEQFF.

The rearrangement joins TRBV2 to TRBJ2-1, with D possibly matching TRBD2 (5 bases). The V gene lost 6 bases and the J gene lost 6 bases, with 15 bases spanning the gap. CDR3 size: 14 residues. Germline lookup yields CDR1 SNHLY and CDR2 FYNNEI. This CDR3 reads CASRVAGFSNEQFF. CDR3 bases: TGTGCCAGCAGAGTTGCGGGTTTCAGCAATGAGCAGTTCTTC.

This chain uses TRBV24-1 with TRBJ2-7, with 10 bases lining up with TRBD2. The V gene end was trimmed by 6 bases and the J gene end by 3 bases; junction bases not matched to a gene: 7. This CDR3 spans 15 amino acids. Germline loops: CDR1 KGHDR, CDR2 SFDVKD. CDR3 in DNA: TGTGCCACCAGTCCAGGACTAGCGGAAATCTACGAGCAGTACTTC. Translating it yields CATSPGLAEIYEQYF.

This clone was seen just once. V gene TRBV6-5 combines with J gene TRBJ2-7, with a weak D call TRBD1 (5 bases). Germline CDR1 is MNHEY and CDR2 is SVGAGI. Trimming removed 4 bases at V and 5 bases at J, with 6 bases between. The CDR3 is 11 residues long. CDR3 sequence: CASSSRDEQYF. CDR3 nucleotides: TGTGCCAGCAGTTCCAGGGACGAGCAGTACTTC.

This rearrangement joins TRBV29-1 to TRBJ2-7, with a tentative D call TRBD1 (6 bases). Trimming stripped 4 bases from V and 0 bases from J, with 13 bases between. The length of the CDR3 is 14 residues. Per germline, CDR1 SQVTM and CDR2 ANQGSEA. The CDR3 DNA sequence: TGCAGCGTTGTCCAGGGGCGAAACTCCTACGAGCAGTACTTC. The encoded protein is CSVVQGRNSYEQYF.